The present T cell receptor beta chain was sequenced within a study of CD8 T cells in ankylosing spondylitis. In TCRdb, the 5' RACE reads were re-called with MiXCR into one record per CDR3 protein. This table holds about 340,000 distinct CDR3 sequences, under 15% found once. Worth noting for this clonotype: The target antigen is unknown.

Germline lookup yields CDR1 SGHDT and CDR2 YYEEEE. The CDR3 is 13 residues long. With 4 bases removed from V and 6 bases from J, the gap between germline ends came to 8 bases. Study conclusions and caveats: Disease-linked clones were reportedly significantly enriched in matched ankylosing spondylitis synovial fluid. Several highly homologous variants formed a TCR beta motif that appeared characteristic of ankylosing spondylitis blood. A CD8+ phenotype characterized the disease-linked clones, which were relatively rare in peripheral blood.

This rearrangement joins TRBV5-6 to TRBJ1-6, with D possibly matching TRBD1 (5 bases). The clonotype was recovered from a male donor with ankylosing spondylitis or in good health (not recorded which). The source material was blood, either unsorted or a sorted T cell fraction (not recorded which). As DNA, the CDR3 is TGTGCCAGCAGCCCAGGGTTTAATTCACCCCTCCACTTT. Amino acid sequence: CASSPGFNSPLHF.